The rows below give T cell receptor beta chains drawn from one sample of a study of memory CD4+ T cells and cytomegalovirus serostatus. Assay: immunoSEQ multiplex PCR; the TCRdb copy retains only in-frame clones and omits some. The sample lists around 45,000 clones, roughly 73% occurring once. The source material was memory CD4+ T cells from blood. These receptors were collected from an adult in good health and CMV-seronegative. The CDR3 runs from the conserved cysteine through the conserved F or W. A D gene is named only where the DNA matches it firmly. For some rows the clone size is stated as once, few or many, or as a class when expanded; others skip it.

CDR3nt	CDR3aa	d_gene	v_gene	j_gene	abundance
TGTGCCAGCAGTTTAACGGTGGGGGGGCGAGAGACCCAGTACTTC	CASSLTVGGRETQYF	-	TRBV28	TRBJ2-5	-
TGTGCCAGCAGCCACCACAGGGGTGCCTACGAGCAGTACTTC	CASSHHRGAYEQYF	TRBD1	TRBV14	TRBJ2-7	-
TGTGCCAGCAGTTTATTGGGGGGAGGCACCGGGGAGCTGTTTTTT	CASSLLGGGTGELFF	-	TRBV28	TRBJ2-2	-
TGTGCCAGCTCACCCGGAGAGACCCAGTACTTC	CASSPGETQYF	-	TRBV18	TRBJ2-5	-
TGCGCCAGCAGCCAAGAGCGTGGAACCCAGAATGAAAAACTGTTTTTT	CASSQERGTQNEKLFF	-	TRBV4-1	TRBJ1-4	-
TGTGCCAGCAGCCCGCAACGCCAGAAAACTAATGAAAAACTGTTTTTT	CASSPQRQKTNEKLFF	-	TRBV4-2	TRBJ1-4	few
TGCGCCAGCAGTCAAGGAAAGGGGGCACAGCACAATCAGCCCCAGCATTTT	CASSQGKGAQHNQPQHF	TRBD1	TRBV23-1	TRBJ1-5	-
TGTGCCAGTAGTATCTCCGGCCCGGGACAGCAGCAAGAGCAGTACTTC	CASSISGPGQQQEQYF	TRBD1	TRBV19	TRBJ2-7	-
TGTGCCTGGAGTGTACTGGCAGGGTTTGGAAACACCATATATTTT	CAWSVLAGFGNTIYF	-	TRBV30	TRBJ1-3	-
TGCAGTGCCTCCCCGGTCGACGAGCAGTACTTC	CSASPVDEQYF	-	TRBV20-1	TRBJ2-7	once
TGCAGCGTTGGAGAGGGAGACTATCAAGAGACCCAGTACTTC	CSVGEGDYQETQYF	-	TRBV29-1	TRBJ2-5	few